A selection of T cell receptor beta chains follows, all from one sample in a study of CD8+CD57+ T cells in acquired aplastic anemia. Each CDR3 protein gets one entry after TCRdb re-called the reads with MiXCR. The data contain fewer than 250,000 distinct CDR3 sequences, around 50% of them singletons. The sample comprised sorted CD4+, CD8+, or CD8+CD57+ T cells (not recorded which) from PBMCs. Source of these receptors: a human donor with aplastic anemia. CDR3s include the opening cysteine and the closing phenylalanine or tryptophan. A D gene is named only where the DNA matches it firmly. Clone size is given for some rows only: seen once, a few or many times, or a class if the clone is expanded.

>-|TRBJ2-5|once|TRBV10-3
CAIGPYQETQYF
TGTGCCATCGGACCGTACCAAGAGACCCAGTACTTC
>TRBD1|TRBJ1-2|-|TRBV20-1
CSARNPRDRDHPNYGYTF
TGCAGTGCTAGAAACCCGCGGGACAGGGACCATCCTAACTATGGCTACACCTTC
>TRBD2|TRBJ2-7|-|TRBV7-2
CASSSGTSGEQYF
TGTGCCAGCAGCTCCGGGACTAGCGGGGAGCAGTACTTC
>TRBD2|TRBJ2-1|few|TRBV9
CASSVVSGSAYNEQFF
TGTGCCAGCAGCGTAGTTAGCGGGAGCGCCTACAATGAGCAGTTCTTC
>-|TRBJ1-5|many|TRBV20-1
CSASNSDQPQHF
TGCAGTGCTTCTAACAGCGATCAGCCCCAGCATTTT
>-|TRBJ1-2|many|TRBV12-3/TRBV12-4
CASSLSGDGYTF
TGTGCCAGCAGTTTATCCGGGGATGGCTACACCTTC
>TRBD1|TRBJ1-5|-|TRBV2
CAGSSQGAPDQPQHF
TGTGCCGGCAGTAGCCAGGGGGCACCGGATCAGCCCCAGCATTTT
>-|TRBJ1-4|many|TRBV5-1
CASSWGRASEKLFF
TGCGCCAGCAGCTGGGGAAGGGCCAGCGAAAAACTGTTTTTT
>-|TRBJ1-1|-|TRBV20-1
CSANRLAGAEAFF
TGCAGTGCTAATAGACTAGCGGGGGCTGAAGCTTTCTTT
>TRBD2|TRBJ2-3|-|TRBV7-9
CASSQPGLAGADTQYF
TGTGCCAGCAGCCAACCGGGACTAGCGGGGGCAGATACGCAGTATTTT
>TRBD1|TRBJ2-1|many|TRBV7-3
CASEGQVGEQFF
TGTGCCAGCGAAGGACAGGTTGGGGAGCAGTTCTTC
>TRBD1|TRBJ1-6|-|TRBV19
CASSSSGTGRSPLHF
TGTGCCAGTAGTTCCTCCGGGACAGGGAGATCACCCCTCCACTTT
>-|TRBJ1-6|many|TRBV6-1
CASSEYVGQTGSPLHF
TGTGCCAGCAGTGAATATGTGGGGCAAACTGGGTCACCCCTCCACTTT
>-|TRBJ2-5|-|TRBV7-2
CASSLWNLQETQYF
TGTGCCAGCAGCTTATGGAATCTCCAAGAGACCCAGTACTTC
>-|TRBJ1-5|-|TRBV10-3
CVISESRDQPQHF
TGTGTCATCAGTGAGTCAAGAGATCAGCCCCAGCATTTT
>-|TRBJ1-3|many|TRBV5-1
CASSPKNYGAGNTIYF
TGCGCCAGCAGCCCGAAAAACTACGGGGCTGGAAACACCATATATTTT
>TRBD1|TRBJ1-3|-|TRBV9
CASGTGTANSGNTIYF
TGTGCCAGCGGAACTGGGACAGCCAACTCTGGAAACACCATATATTTT
>-|TRBJ2-2|few|TRBV27
CASSPTRAGELFF
TGTGCCAGCAGTCCGACGAGGGCCGGGGAGCTGTTTTTT
>-|TRBJ1-2|-|TRBV28
CASSPSGDGNGYTF
TGTGCCAGCAGTCCCTCGGGGGATGGGAACGGCTACACCTTC
>-|TRBJ1-5|few|TRBV30
CAWSSEGKGNQPQHF
TGTGCCTGGAGTTCCGAGGGTAAGGGCAATCAGCCCCAGCATTTT
>-|TRBJ1-5|many|TRBV7-8
CASSLEQGFQPQHF
TGTGCCAGCAGCTTAGAACAGGGATTTCAGCCCCAGCATTTT
>-|TRBJ2-3|-|TRBV7-9
CATSFRDTQYF
TGTGCCACCAGTTTCCGAGATACGCAGTATTTT
>-|TRBJ1-2|-|TRBV10-3
CAISERGDAEDTF
TGTGCCATCAGTGAGAGAGGTGACGCTGAGGACACCTTC